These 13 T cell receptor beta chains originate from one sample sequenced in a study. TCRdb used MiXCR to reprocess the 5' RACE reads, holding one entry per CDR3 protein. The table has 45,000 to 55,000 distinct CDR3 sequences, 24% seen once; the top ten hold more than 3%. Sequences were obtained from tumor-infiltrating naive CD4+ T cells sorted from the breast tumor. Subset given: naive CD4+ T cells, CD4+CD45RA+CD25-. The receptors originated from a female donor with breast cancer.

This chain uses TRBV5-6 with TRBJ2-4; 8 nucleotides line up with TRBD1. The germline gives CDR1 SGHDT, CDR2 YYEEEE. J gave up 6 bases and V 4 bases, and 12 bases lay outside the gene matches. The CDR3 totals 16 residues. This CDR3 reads CASSPDRGYSGNIQYF. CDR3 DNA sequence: TGTGCCAGCAGCCCCGACAGGGGCTATTCAGGAAACATTCAGTACTTC.

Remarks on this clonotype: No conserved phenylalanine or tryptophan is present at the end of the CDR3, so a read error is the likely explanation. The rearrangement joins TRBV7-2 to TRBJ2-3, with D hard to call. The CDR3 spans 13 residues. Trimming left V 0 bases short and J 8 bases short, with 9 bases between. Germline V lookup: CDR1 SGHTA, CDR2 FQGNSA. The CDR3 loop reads CASSLASVGTQYL. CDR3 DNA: TGTGCCAGCAGCTTAGCCTCAGTGGGTACGCAGTATCTT.

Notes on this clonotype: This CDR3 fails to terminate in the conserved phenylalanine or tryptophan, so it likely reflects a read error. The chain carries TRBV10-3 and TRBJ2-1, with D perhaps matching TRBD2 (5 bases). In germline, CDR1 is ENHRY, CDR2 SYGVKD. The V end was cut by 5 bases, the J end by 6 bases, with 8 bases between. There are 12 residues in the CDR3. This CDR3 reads CAISTSGNEQFL. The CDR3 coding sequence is TGTGCCATCAGTACTAGTGGCAATGAGCAGTTCCTC.

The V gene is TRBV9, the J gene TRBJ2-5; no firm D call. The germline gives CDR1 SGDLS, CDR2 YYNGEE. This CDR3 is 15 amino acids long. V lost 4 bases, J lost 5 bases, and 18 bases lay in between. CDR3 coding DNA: TGTGCCAGCAGCCCCCTGCCCCACTCATTGGAGACCCAGTACTTC. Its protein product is CASSPLPHSLETQYF.

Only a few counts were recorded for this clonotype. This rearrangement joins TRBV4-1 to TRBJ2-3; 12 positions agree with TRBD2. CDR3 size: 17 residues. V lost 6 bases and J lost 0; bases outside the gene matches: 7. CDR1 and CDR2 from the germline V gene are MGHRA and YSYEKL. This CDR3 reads CASRRLAGASSTDTQYF. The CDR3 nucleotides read TGCGCCAGCAGACGACTAGCGGGAGCCTCTAGCACAGATACGCAGTATTTT.

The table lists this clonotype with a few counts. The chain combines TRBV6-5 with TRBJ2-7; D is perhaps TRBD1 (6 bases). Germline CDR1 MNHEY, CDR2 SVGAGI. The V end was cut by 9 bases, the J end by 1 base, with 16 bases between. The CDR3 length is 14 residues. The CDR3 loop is CASGHRDRSYEQYF. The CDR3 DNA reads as TGTGCCAGTGGACACAGGGATCGTTCCTACGAGCAGTACTTC.

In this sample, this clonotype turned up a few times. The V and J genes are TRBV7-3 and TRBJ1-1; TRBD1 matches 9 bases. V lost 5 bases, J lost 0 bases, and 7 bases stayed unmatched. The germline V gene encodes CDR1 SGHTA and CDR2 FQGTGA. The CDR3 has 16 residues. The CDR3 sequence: CASSLDGQGMNTEAFF. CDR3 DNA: TGTGCCAGCAGCCTGGACGGACAGGGGATGAACACTGAAGCTTTCTTT. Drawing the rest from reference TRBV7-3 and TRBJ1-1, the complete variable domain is GAGVSQTPSNKVTEKGKYVELRCDPISGHTALYWYRQSLGQGPEFLIYFQGTGAADDSGLPNDRFFAVRPEGSVSTLKIQRTERGDSAVYLCASSLDGQGMNTEAFFGQGTRLTVV.

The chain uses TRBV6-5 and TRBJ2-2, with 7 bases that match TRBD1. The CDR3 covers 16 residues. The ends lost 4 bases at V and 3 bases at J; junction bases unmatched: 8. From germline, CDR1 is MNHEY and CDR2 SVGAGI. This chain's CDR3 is CASSSRDRVDTGELFF. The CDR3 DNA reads TGTGCCAGCAGTTCCCGAGACAGGGTGGACACCGGGGAGCTGTTTTTT.

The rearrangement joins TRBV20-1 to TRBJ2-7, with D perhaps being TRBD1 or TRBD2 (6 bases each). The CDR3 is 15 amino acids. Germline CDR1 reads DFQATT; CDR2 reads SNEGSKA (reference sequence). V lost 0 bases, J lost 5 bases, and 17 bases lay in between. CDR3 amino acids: CSARECGRGPDEQYF. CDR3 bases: TGCAGTGCTAGAGAGTGTGGACGGGGGCCTGACGAGCAGTACTTC.

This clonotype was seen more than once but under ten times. CDR3 DNA: TGTGCCACCAGTGATGGGGTTTCTGAGCAGTACTTC. Its protein is CATSDGVSEQYF. This sequence joins TRBV24-1 and TRBJ2-7; D is unresolved. This CDR3 contains 12 residues. Germline values: CDR1 KGHDR, CDR2 SFDVKD. Between the trimmed V and J ends, which lost 3 bases and 7 bases, there was a span of 9 bases.

CDR3 residues: CASYEQGVTDTQYF. CDR3 nucleotides: TGTGCCAGCTATGAACAGGGGGTCACAGATACGCAGTATTTT. This chain connects TRBV5-5 to TRBJ2-3; 8 bases fit TRBD1. V was pared by 7 bases and J by 2 bases, with 6 bases of the junction left unmatched. CDR1 is SGHKS, CDR2 YYEKEE, per germline (reference sequence). The CDR3 contains 14 residues. Looking up the rest from reference TRBV5-5 and TRBJ2-3 gives the full variable domain: DAGVTQSPTHLIKTRGQQVTLRCSPISGHKSVSWYQQVLGQGPQFIFQYYEKEERGRGNFPDRFSARQFPNYSSELNVNALLLGDSALYLCASYEQGVTDTQYFGPGTRLTVL.

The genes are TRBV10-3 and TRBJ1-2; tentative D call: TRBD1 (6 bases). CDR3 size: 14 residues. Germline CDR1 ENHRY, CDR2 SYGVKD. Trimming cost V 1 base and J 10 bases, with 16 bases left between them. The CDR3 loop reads CAISEYPGQLYYTF. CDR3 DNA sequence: TGTGCCATCAGTGAGTACCCGGGACAACTATACTACACCTTC.

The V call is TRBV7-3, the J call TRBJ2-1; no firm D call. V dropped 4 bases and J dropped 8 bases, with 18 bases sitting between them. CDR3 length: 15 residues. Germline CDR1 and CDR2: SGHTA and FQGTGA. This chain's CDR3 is CASSSNGLPDDEQFF. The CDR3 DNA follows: TGTGCCAGCAGCTCTAACGGCCTACCCGATGATGAGCAGTTCTTC.